These 25 T cell receptor beta chains came from one sample sequenced in a study of graft-versus-host responses after intestinal transplantation. Produced via immunoSEQ multiplex PCR; TCRdb's table is partial and in-frame only. Of about 59,000 clones in the sample, 85% to 95% were seen once. Their antigens remain unidentified. Sample: unstimulated CD4+ T cells sorted from spleen or lymph node cells, taken before transplant. These receptors were obtained from a human donor who was the organ donor for an intestinal transplant.

The chain combines TRBV30 with TRBJ1-6, with D perhaps TRBD1 (6 bases). From germline, CDR1 is GTSNPN and CDR2 SVGIG (reference sequence). V lost 3 bases and J lost 4, with 16 bases in between. CDR3 length: 16 residues. CDR3 region: CAWRQQGFTYNSPLHF. CDR3 sequence (DNA): TGTGCCTGGAGGCAACAGGGATTTACTTATAATTCACCCCTCCACTTT.

The genes are TRBV27 and TRBJ2-1; 8 nucleotides line up with TRBD1. Germline CDR1 reads MNHEY; CDR2 reads SMNVEV (reference sequence). With 5 bases clipped from V and 10 bases from J, the junction kept 13 bases outside the gene matches. This CDR3 has 15 amino acids. In DNA form, the CDR3 reads TGTGCCAGCAGTCCACTTTTACAGGGGGTAACCGAGCAGTTCTTC. It is translated as CASSPLLQGVTEQFF.

The CDR3, as DNA: TGTGCCAGCTCACTTAGCGGGGGGAACCAAGAGACCCAGTACTTC. Amino acids: CASSLSGGNQETQYF. This rearrangement joins TRBV18 to TRBJ2-5; 10 bases map to TRBD2. The germline gives CDR1 KGHSH, CDR2 LQKENI. This CDR3 is built from 15 residues. J was trimmed by 0 bases and V by 4 bases; bases with no gene match: 2.

The chain recombines TRBV19 with TRBJ2-3, with TRBD2 as a possible D gene (6 bases). The CDR3 length is 14 residues. V was shortened by 1 base and J by 1 base, with 6 bases between the two germline ends. The germline V gene has CDR1 LNHDA and CDR2 SQIVND (reference sequence). CDR3 protein: CASSIAGGTDTQYF. The DNA of the CDR3 is TGTGCCAGTAGTATAGCGGGGGGCACAGATACGCAGTATTTT.

This sequence joins TRBV10-3 and TRBJ2-3, with D maybe TRBD2 (7 bases). Trimming cost V 10 bases and J 7 bases, with 24 bases left between them. The CDR3 loop spans 15 amino acids. Germline CDR1 reads ENHRY; CDR2 reads SYGVKD. The CDR3 coding sequence is TGTGCCACCTGGAGGGGGGGCGGGGCAGGGTATACGCAGTATTTT. It encodes CATWRGGGAGYTQYF.

The genes are TRBV7-2 and TRBJ2-5; unclear D gene. The V end was cut by 3 bases, the J end by 1 base, with 12 bases between. Germline lookup yields CDR1 SGHTA and CDR2 FQGNSA. The CDR3 runs to 15 residues. The CDR3 region has the DNA TGTGCCAGCAGCTTTGAAGGAAGGCCCCAAGAGACCCAGTACTTC. Protein: CASSFEGRPQETQYF. The full variable domain, rest sourced from reference TRBV7-2 and TRBJ2-5, is GAGVSQSPSNKVTEKGKDVELRCDPISGHTALYWYRQSLGQGLEFLIYFQGNSAPDKSGLPSDRFSAERTGGSVSTLTIQRTQQEDSAVYLCASSFEGRPQETQYFGPGTRLLVL.

CDR3 sequence: CASSEWTSSYNEQFF. The CDR3 DNA follows: TGTGCCAGCAGTGAATGGACTAGCTCCTACAATGAGCAGTTCTTC. The rearrangement links TRBV25-1 to TRBJ2-1, with 7 positions matching TRBD2. This CDR3 comprises 15 residues. J gave up 0 bases and V 1 base, and 0 bases lay outside the gene matches. CDR1 is MGHDK and CDR2 is SYGVNS in the germline V gene.

This clone was observed a handful of times. This specimen includes other DNA sequences encoding the same CDR3. The rearrangement uses TRBV19 and TRBJ2-7; no reliable D call. The V and J ends lost 4 bases and 2 bases respectively, with 3 bases between them. CDR3 length equals 11 residues. The germline V gene has CDR1 LNHDA and CDR2 SQIVND (reference sequence). This CDR3 is CASSTAYEQYF. In DNA, the CDR3 is TGTGCCAGTAGTACGGCCTACGAGCAGTACTTC.

With respect to this clone: In the same sample, other DNA sequences code for this CDR3. The V and J genes are TRBV10-3 and TRBJ2-3; possibly TRBD1 or TRBD2 for D (5 bases each). This CDR3 has 13 residues. V shed 0 bases and J shed 4 bases, with 5 bases lying between them. Germline V gene lookup returns CDR1 ENHRY and CDR2 SYGVKD. The CDR3, as DNA: TGTGCCATCAGTGAGTCGGGGGCAGATACGCAGTATTTT. It encodes CAISESGADTQYF.

The rearrangement joins TRBV7-3 to TRBJ1-2; D possibly corresponds to TRBD1 (5 bases). The ends were cut back, 0 bases at V and 7 bases at J, with 9 bases in the middle. Germline CDR1 SGHTA, CDR2 FQGTGA. CDR3 length: 13 residues. The CDR3 nucleotides are TGTGCCAGCAGCTTAACCAGGGAGGGTGGCTACACCTTC. This sequence encodes CASSLTREGGYTF.

The J gene is TRBJ2-3, the V gene TRBV19; the D is unclear. Germline CDR1 and CDR2: LNHDA and SQIVND (reference sequence). This CDR3 is built from 14 residues. V lost 5 bases, J lost 2 bases, and 11 bases lay in between. This CDR3 reads CASSLDPPTDTQYF. The DNA for the CDR3 is TGTGCCAGTAGTCTGGACCCCCCCACAGATACGCAGTATTTT.

The V call is TRBV7-3, the J call TRBJ2-5, with 13 bases identical to TRBD2. The CDR3 covers 14 residues. V gave up 2 bases and J gave up 7 bases; unmatched junction bases: 1. Germline assignment: CDR1 SGHTA and CDR2 FQGTGA. For the CDR3, the DNA is TGTGCCAGCAGCTTAGGGACTAGCGGGGCGACCCAGTACTTC. Its protein is CASSLGTSGATQYF.

CDR3 loop: CAIREARGGGTDTQYF. The CDR3 bases are TGTGCCATCAGGGAAGCGCGGGGGGGCGGGACAGATACGCAGTATTTT. V and J are TRBV10-3 and TRBJ2-3; 9 positions agree with TRBD2. This CDR3 has 16 amino acids. Trimming took 6 bases from V and 3 from J; bases not matched to a gene: 10. Germline V gives CDR1 ENHRY, CDR2 SYGVKD.

V usage is TRBV21-1 and J usage is TRBJ1-5. TRBV21-1 is reported as a pseudogene. This CDR3 has 15 residues. CDR3 protein: CASSRDDCSNQPQHF. The CDR3 coding sequence is TGTGCCAGCAGCCGGGATGATTGTAGCAATCAGCCCCAGCATTTT.

The V call is TRBV4-1, the J call TRBJ2-7; 9 nucleotides align to TRBD1. CDR3 length equals 16 residues. V lost 4 bases and J lost 2; bases outside the gene matches: 9. Germline CDR1 is MGHRA and CDR2 is YSYEKL. As DNA, the CDR3 is TGCGCCAGCAGCCTACAGGGGGCGGCCAGCGCCTACGAGCAGTACTTC. Translating gives CASSLQGAASAYEQYF.

This clone was observed a few times. V usage is TRBV10-3 and J usage is TRBJ2-7; 9 bases agree with TRBD1. CDR1 and CDR2 (germline): ENHRY, SYGVKD. With 10 bases clipped from V and 3 bases from J, the junction kept 4 bases outside the gene matches. The CDR3 is 12 amino acids. In nucleotides, the CDR3 is TGTGCCACCAAGACAGGGGGCTACGAGCAGTACTTC. Translation gives CATKTGGYEQYF.

Only a few counts were recorded for this clone. This chain connects TRBV9 to TRBJ1-6; the D gene is possibly TRBD1 (5 bases). CDR3 size: 13 residues. The V gene lost 3 bases and the J gene lost 8 bases, with 9 bases spanning the gap. In germline, CDR1 is SGDLS, CDR2 YYNGEE. CDR3 sequence: CASSARRDSPLHF. DNA for the CDR3: TGTGCCAGCAGCGCTCGCAGGGATTCACCCCTCCACTTT.

The genes are TRBV6-1 and TRBJ1-3; D is unclear. The CDR3 spans 13 residues. Trimming removed 3 bases from V and 0 bases from J, with 3 bases in between. Germline values: CDR1 MNHNS, CDR2 SASEGT. CDR3 protein: CASSEISGNTIYF. The DNA of the CDR3 is TGTGCCAGCAGTGAGATCTCTGGAAACACCATATATTTT.

The gene calls are TRBV7-8 and TRBJ1-5; D is unclear. There are 12 residues in the CDR3. V shed 3 bases and J shed 5 bases, with 5 bases lying between them. Germline CDR1 is SGHVS and CDR2 is FQNEAQ. CDR3 residues: CASSFTDQPQHF. The CDR3 region has the DNA TGTGCCAGCAGCTTCACCGATCAGCCCCAGCATTTT.

This chain links TRBV10-2 with TRBJ2-2, with D possibly TRBD1 on 6 matching bases. The V gene's germline CDR1 is WSHSY and CDR2 SAAADI. The CDR3 extends over 12 amino acids. Trimming pared 8 bases from V and 5 bases from J, leaving 9 bases between. CDR3 sequence (DNA): TGCGCCAGCTGCCAGGGGACCGGGGAGCTGTTTTTT. Translated: CASCQGTGELFF.

This chain uses TRBV4-1 with TRBJ2-3; possibly TRBD1 for D (6 bases). CDR1 is MGHRA, CDR2 YSYEKL, per germline. V lost 1 base to trimming and J lost 0 bases, with 11 bases between them. The CDR3 runs 16 residues. CDR3 bases: TGCGCCAGCAGCCAAGTCCTTCAGGGGAGCACAGATACGCAGTATTTT. As protein: CASSQVLQGSTDTQYF.

This clone has just one count. The chain employs TRBV30 and TRBJ2-3; D might be TRBD2 (6 bases). This CDR3 is 17 amino acids long. V was trimmed by 0 bases and J by 5 bases, leaving 21 bases between them. Germline CDR1 GTSNPN, CDR2 SVGIG (reference sequence). The DNA for the CDR3 is TGTGCCTGGAGTGTATATCACCCGGGGGTAGGACAAGATACGCAGTATTTT. It codes for CAWSVYHPGVGQDTQYF.

The chain recombines TRBV7-2 with TRBJ1-1; D gene ambiguous. V was clipped by 1 base and J by 5 bases, with 8 bases between them. This CDR3 contains 13 residues. Germline V lookup: CDR1 SGHTA, CDR2 FQGNSA. CDR3 DNA sequence: TGTGCCAGCAGCTTAGAGGGTGGGACTGAAGCTTTCTTT. Translated, it gives CASSLEGGTEAFF.

This clone was picked up a small number of times. The rearrangement uses TRBV21-1 and TRBJ1-6. TRBV21-1 is noted as a pseudogene. This CDR3 contains 11 residues. The CDR3 DNA sequence: TGTGCCAGCAGCTTACGGTCTCTAATCCTTTTT. It encodes CASSLRSLILF.

Here the CDR3 reads CASSRGEFYEQYF. In DNA, the CDR3 is TGTGCCAGCAGCCGAGGGGAGTTCTACGAGCAGTACTTC. This sequence joins TRBV7-6 and TRBJ2-7; either TRBD1 or TRBD2 may fit D (5 bases each). This CDR3 comprises 13 residues. V dropped 5 bases and J dropped 3 bases, with 11 bases sitting between them. Germline assignment: CDR1 SGHVS and CDR2 FNYEAQ.